The 13 T cell receptor beta chains given below trace back to one sample, sequenced in a study of cytomegalovirus exposure and HLA in healthy donors. Data came from immunoSEQ multiplex PCR; TCRdb stores just in-frame clones and leaves some out. The sample includes 50,000 to 65,000 clones, 89% seen only once; the top ten take about 8.1%. Sequencing was performed on PBMCs. The receptors come from a woman in her late teens or twenties in good health and CMV-seropositive.

This clone is a singleton in its sample. This chain uses TRBV6-5 with TRBJ1-1; D is uncertain. V lost 6 bases, J lost 0 bases, and 8 bases lay in between. CDR3 length: 13 residues. Germline CDR1 and CDR2: MNHEY and SVGAGI. CDR3 region: CASRYTVNTEAFF. The CDR3 DNA reads TGTGCCAGCAGATACACGGTGAACACTGAAGCTTTCTTT.

The gene calls are TRBV27 and TRBJ1-6; D remains ambiguous. The length of the CDR3 is 15 residues. Germline CDR1 MNHEY, CDR2 SMNVEV (reference sequence). Trimming cost V 8 bases and J 5 bases, with 16 bases left between them. CDR3 residues: CASQHQEANNSPLHF. The CDR3 nucleotides read TGTGCCAGCCAGCACCAGGAAGCCAATAATTCACCCCTCCACTTT.

The rearrangement joins TRBV7-9 to TRBJ2-5; no reliable D call. The germline CDR1 and CDR2 sequences are SEHNR and FQNEAQ (reference sequence). V was shortened by 4 bases and J by 1 base, with 10 bases between the two germline ends. CDR3 length: 14 residues. The CDR3 reads CASSSSKSQETQYF. In nucleotides, the CDR3 is TGTGCCAGCAGCTCGTCGAAGAGCCAAGAGACCCAGTACTTC.

The chain couples TRBV5-4 to TRBJ2-1, with D perhaps TRBD2 (7 bases). V lost 0 bases to trimming and J lost 5 bases, with 12 bases between them. CDR3 length: 15 residues. From germline, CDR1 is SGHNT and CDR2 YYREEE (reference sequence). CDR3 amino acids: CASSLDAGAHNEQFF. CDR3 coding DNA: TGTGCCAGCAGCTTGGACGCGGGGGCCCACAATGAGCAGTTCTTC.

This clone appeared once. The CDR3: CASSETSGGEQYF. The CDR3 DNA follows: TGTGCCAGCAGTGAGACTAGCGGGGGGGAGCAGTACTTC. The chain couples TRBV6-6 to TRBJ2-7; 13 bases align to TRBD2. The V gene end was trimmed by 5 bases and the J gene end by 7 bases; junction bases not matched to a gene: 2. The CDR3 has 13 residues. Germline V CDR1 and CDR2: MNHNY, SVGAGI (reference sequence).

The rearrangement uses TRBV2 and TRBJ2-7; D is perhaps TRBD1 (6 bases). The CDR3 contains 12 residues. V dropped 8 bases and J dropped 6 bases, with 14 bases sitting between them. Germline values: CDR1 SNHLY, CDR2 FYNNEI. This chain's CDR3 is CASGGTGSEQYF. CDR3 coding DNA: TGTGCCAGCGGAGGTACAGGGTCCGAGCAGTACTTC. Full variable domain (outside the CDR3, taken from reference TRBV2 and TRBJ2-7): EPEVTQTPSHQVTQMGQEVILRCVPISNHLYFYWYRQILGQKVEFLVSFYNNEISEKSEIFDDQFSVERPDGSNFTLKIRSTKLEDSAMYFCASGGTGSEQYFGPGTRLTVT.

CDR3 protein: CASSRLGGAEAFF. DNA of the CDR3: TGTGCCAGCAGCCGACTGGGAGGGGCTGAAGCTTTCTTT. The chain carries TRBV11-2 and TRBJ1-1, with a tentative D call TRBD1 (5 bases). Between the trimmed V and J ends, which lost 5 bases and 6 bases, there was a span of 13 bases. The length of the CDR3 is 13 residues. Germline V CDR1 and CDR2: SGHAT, FQNNGV.

The chain joins TRBV11-2 to TRBJ2-5, with 8 nucleotides matching TRBD2. V dropped 0 bases and J dropped 9; count of bases not matched to a gene: 9. Germline CDR1 reads SGHAT; CDR2 reads FQNNGV. CDR3 length: 15 amino acids. As DNA, the CDR3 is TGTGCCAGCAGCTTAGAATTGGCGGGGGGCCTCTCCCAGTACTTC. It specifies CASSLELAGGLSQYF.

The genes are TRBV5-1 and TRBJ2-1; no firm D call. The length of the CDR3 is 14 residues. V gave up 0 bases and J gave up 10 bases, with 14 bases separating them. Germline V gene sequence: CDR1 SGHRS, CDR2 YFSETQ. The CDR3 nucleotides are TGCGCCAGCAGCTTGGGTGCGGCGCGCGTCGAGCAGTTCTTC. Translation: CASSLGAARVEQFF.

The chain couples TRBV7-9 to TRBJ2-5, with 10 bases matching TRBD1. Per the germline V gene, CDR1 is SEHNR and CDR2 is FQNEAQ (reference sequence). Germline trimming cut 0 bases from V and 5 bases from J; bases unmatched to any gene: 6. CDR3 length: 16 amino acids. In nucleotides, the CDR3 is TGTGCCAGCAGCTTAGCACAGGGACAGGGGATGGAGACCCAGTACTTC. As protein: CASSLAQGQGMETQYF. Filled out from reference TRBV7-9 and TRBJ2-5, the complete variable domain reads DTGVSQNPRHKITKRGQNVTFRCDPISEHNRLYWYRQTLGQGPEFLTYFQNEAQLEKSRLLSDRFSAERPKGSFSTLEIQRTEQGDSAMYLCASSLAQGQGMETQYFGPGTRLLVL.

The rearrangement uses TRBV5-1 and TRBJ2-2, with TRBD1 matching over 8 bases. This CDR3 spans 14 amino acids. Losses at the gene ends were 3 bases for V and 3 bases for J; bases not matched to a gene: 1. Germline CDR1 and CDR2: SGHRS and YFSETQ. CDR3 loop: CASSSTGDTGELFF. CDR3 DNA: TGCGCCAGCAGCTCGACAGGGGACACCGGGGAGCTGTTTTTT.

The V and J genes are TRBV6-5 and TRBJ1-3, with D unresolved. Germline CDR1 MNHEY, CDR2 SVGAGI. The CDR3 has 15 residues. Deletions cut 3 bases from V and 0 bases from J, with 9 bases between. The CDR3 region is CASSYNSHSGNTIYF. The DNA for the CDR3 is TGTGCCAGCAGTTATAACAGCCACTCTGGAAACACCATATATTTT.

The V gene is TRBV28, the J gene TRBJ2-5, with a possible D match to TRBD1 (6 bases). V lost 2 bases and J lost 2, with 9 bases in between. There are 14 residues in the CDR3. Germline CDR1 MDHEN, CDR2 SYDVKM. The CDR3 DNA is TGTGCCAGCAGTTTAGGGGACAAGCAAGAGACCCAGTACTTC. It codes for CASSLGDKQETQYF.